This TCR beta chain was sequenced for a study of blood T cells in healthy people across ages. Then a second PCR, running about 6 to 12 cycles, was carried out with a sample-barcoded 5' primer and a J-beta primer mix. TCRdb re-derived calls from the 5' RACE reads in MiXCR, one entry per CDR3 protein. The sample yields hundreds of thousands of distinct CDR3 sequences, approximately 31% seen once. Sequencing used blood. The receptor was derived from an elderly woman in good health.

In DNA, the CDR3 is TGTGCCAGCAGCTTGAGTTACCTGAAGCCCCAGCATTTT. It is translated as CASSLSYLKPQHF. This chain joins TRBV7-8 and TRBJ1-5, with D uncertain. Germline CDR1 SGHVS, CDR2 FQNEAQ. The CDR3 runs to 13 residues. Trimming removed 3 bases at V and 8 bases at J, with 11 bases between.